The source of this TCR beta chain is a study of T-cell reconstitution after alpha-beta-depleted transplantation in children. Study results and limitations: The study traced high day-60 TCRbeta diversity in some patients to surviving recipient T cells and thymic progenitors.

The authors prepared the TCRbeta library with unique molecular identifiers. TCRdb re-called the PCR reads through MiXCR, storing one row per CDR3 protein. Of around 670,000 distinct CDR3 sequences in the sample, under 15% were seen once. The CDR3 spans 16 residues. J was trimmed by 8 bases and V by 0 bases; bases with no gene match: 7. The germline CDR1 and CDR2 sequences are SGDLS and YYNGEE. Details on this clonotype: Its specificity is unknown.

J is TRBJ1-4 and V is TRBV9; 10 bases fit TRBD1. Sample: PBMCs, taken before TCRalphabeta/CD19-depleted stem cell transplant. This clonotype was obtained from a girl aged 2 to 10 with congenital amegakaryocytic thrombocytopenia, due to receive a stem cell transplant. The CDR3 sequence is CASSVGYRDRGEKLFF. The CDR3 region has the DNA TGTGCCAGCAGCGTAGGGTATCGGGACAGGGGCGAAAAACTGTTTTTT.